The clone carrying this T cell receptor beta chain has only a few counts. Antigen unknown. Germline loops: CDR1 MDHEN, CDR2 SYDVKM. This CDR3 has 15 residues. V was trimmed by 6 bases and J by 2 bases, leaving 14 bases between them. Using its own MiXCR run on the reads, TCRdb lists one record per CDR3 protein. Counted here are some 160,000 distinct CDR3 sequences, 15% to 20% occurring once; the ten biggest clones make up under 20%. The sample comes from a study of T cell repertoires in cytomegalovirus infection. For the study at large: CMV infection and matching HLA type were both indicated by public TCR beta signatures.

Study outcomes and limitations: Dominant in the ex vivo response were TCR beta clonotypes restricted by HLA-C and specific for CMV.

The receptor was derived from a human donor in good health (CMV status not recorded). Some clones in this sample may be carry-over from other donors' samples. The sequenced sample consisted of CD8+ T cells from PBMCs. The chain uses TRBV28 and TRBJ2-1; D possibly corresponds to TRBD1 (6 bases). The chain's CDR3 is CASSRRGGPYNEQFF. In DNA, the CDR3 is TGTGCCAGCAGCCGGAGAGGGGGACCCTACAATGAGCAGTTCTTC.